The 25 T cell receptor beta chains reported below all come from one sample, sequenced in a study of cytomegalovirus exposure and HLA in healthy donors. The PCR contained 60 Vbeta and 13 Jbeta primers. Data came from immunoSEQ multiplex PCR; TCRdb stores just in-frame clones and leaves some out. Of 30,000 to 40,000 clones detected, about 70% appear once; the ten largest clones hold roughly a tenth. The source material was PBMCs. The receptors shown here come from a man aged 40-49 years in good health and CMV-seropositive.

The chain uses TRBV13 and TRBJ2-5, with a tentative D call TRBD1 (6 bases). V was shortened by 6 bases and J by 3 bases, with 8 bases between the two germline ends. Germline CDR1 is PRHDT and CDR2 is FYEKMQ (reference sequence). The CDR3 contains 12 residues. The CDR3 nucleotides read TGTGCCAGCAGAACAGGGAAAGAGACCCAGTACTTC. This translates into CASRTGKETQYF.

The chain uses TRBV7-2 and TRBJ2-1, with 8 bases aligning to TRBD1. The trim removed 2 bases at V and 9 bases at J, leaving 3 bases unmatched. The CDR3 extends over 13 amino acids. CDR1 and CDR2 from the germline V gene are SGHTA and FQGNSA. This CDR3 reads CASSLSQGAEQFF. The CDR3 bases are TGTGCCAGCAGCTTAAGTCAGGGGGCTGAGCAGTTCTTC.

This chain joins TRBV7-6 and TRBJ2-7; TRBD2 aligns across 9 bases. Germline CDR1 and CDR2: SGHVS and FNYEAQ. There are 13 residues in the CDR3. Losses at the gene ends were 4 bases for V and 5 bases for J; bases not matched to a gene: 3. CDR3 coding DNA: TGTGCCAGCAGCTCTAGCGGGAAAGACGAGCAGTACTTC. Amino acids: CASSSSGKDEQYF.

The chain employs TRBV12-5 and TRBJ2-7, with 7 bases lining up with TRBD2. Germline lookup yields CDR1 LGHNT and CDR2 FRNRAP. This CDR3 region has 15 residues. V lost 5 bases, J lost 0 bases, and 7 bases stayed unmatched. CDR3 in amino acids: CASGASGGTSYEQYF. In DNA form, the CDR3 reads TGTGCTAGTGGTGCCTCGGGGGGTACCTCCTACGAGCAGTACTTC. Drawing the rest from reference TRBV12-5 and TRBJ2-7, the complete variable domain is DARVTQTPRHKVTEMGQEVTMRCQPILGHNTVFWYRQTMMQGLELLAYFRNRAPLDDSGMPKDRFSAEMPDATLATLKIQPSEPRDSAVYFCASGASGGTSYEQYFGPGTRLTVT.

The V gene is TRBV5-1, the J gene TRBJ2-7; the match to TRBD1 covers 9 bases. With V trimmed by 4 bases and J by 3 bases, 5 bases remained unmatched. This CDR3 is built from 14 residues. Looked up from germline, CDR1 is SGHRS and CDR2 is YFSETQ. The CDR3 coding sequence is TGCGCCAGCAGCACACAGGGGGCGGTCTACGAGCAGTACTTC. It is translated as CASSTQGAVYEQYF.

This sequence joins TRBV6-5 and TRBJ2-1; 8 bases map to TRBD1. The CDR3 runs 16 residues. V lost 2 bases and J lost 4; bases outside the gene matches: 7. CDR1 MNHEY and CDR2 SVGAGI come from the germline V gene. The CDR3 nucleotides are TGTGCCAGCAGTTACGTTCCGGGACAGGCATACAATGAGCAGTTCTTC. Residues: CASSYVPGQAYNEQFF.

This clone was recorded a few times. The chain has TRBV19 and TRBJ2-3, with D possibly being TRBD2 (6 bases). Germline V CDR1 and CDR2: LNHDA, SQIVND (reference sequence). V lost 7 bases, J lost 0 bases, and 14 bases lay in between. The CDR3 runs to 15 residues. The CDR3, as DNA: TGTGCCAGTACCCCCATAGCGGCTAGCACAGATACGCAGTATTTT. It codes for CASTPIAASTDTQYF.

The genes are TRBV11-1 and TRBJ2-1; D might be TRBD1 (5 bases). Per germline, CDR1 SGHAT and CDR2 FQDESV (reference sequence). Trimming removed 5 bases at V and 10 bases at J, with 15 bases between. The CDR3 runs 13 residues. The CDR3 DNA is TGTGCCAGCAGCCCATTACAGGTCGGAGAGCAGTTCTTC. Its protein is CASSPLQVGEQFF.

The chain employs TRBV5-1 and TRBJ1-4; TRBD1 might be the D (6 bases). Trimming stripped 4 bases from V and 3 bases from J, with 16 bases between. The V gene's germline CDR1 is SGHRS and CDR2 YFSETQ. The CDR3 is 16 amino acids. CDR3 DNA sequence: TGCGCCAGCAGCGAGACGCCAGGGGTTGCTAATGAAAAACTGTTTTTT. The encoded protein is CASSETPGVANEKLFF.

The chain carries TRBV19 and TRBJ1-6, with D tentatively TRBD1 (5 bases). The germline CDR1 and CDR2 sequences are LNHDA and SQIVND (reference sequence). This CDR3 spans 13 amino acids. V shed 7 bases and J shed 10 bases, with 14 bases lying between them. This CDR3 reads CASNLGEGSPLHF. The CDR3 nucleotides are TGTGCCAGTAACCTAGGGGAAGGGTCACCCCTCCACTTT.

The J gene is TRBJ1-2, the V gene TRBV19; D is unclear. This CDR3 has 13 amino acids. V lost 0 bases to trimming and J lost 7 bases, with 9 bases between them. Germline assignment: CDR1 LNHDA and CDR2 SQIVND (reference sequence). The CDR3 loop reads CASSIEAAFGYTF. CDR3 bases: TGTGCCAGTAGTATAGAAGCAGCGTTTGGCTACACCTTC.

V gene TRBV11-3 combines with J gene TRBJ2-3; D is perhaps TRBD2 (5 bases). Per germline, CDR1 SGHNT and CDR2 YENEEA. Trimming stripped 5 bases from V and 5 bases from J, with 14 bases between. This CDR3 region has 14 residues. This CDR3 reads CASSPGLVGDTQYF. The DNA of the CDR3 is TGTGCCAGCAGCCCCGGACTCGTGGGAGATACGCAGTATTTT.

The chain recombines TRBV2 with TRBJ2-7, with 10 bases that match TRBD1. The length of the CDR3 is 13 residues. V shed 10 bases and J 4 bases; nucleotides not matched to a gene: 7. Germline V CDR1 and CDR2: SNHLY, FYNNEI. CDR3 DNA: TGTGCCAAGGGGACAGGGGAAAAATACGAGCAGTACTTC. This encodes CAKGTGEKYEQYF. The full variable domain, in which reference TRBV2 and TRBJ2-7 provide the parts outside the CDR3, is EPEVTQTPSHQVTQMGQEVILRCVPISNHLYFYWYRQILGQKVEFLVSFYNNEISEKSEIFDDQFSVERPDGSNFTLKIRSTKLEDSAMYFCAKGTGEKYEQYFGPGTRLTVT.

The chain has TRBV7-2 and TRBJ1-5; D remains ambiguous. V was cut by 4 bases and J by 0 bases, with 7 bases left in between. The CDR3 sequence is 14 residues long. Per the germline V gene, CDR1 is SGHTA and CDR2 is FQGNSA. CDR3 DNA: TGTGCCAGCAGCTACACAGATAGCAATCAGCCCCAGCATTTT. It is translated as CASSYTDSNQPQHF.

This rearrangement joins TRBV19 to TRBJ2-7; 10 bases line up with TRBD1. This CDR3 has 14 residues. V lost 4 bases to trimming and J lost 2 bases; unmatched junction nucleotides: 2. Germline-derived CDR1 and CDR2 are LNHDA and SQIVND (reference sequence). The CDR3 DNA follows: TGTGCCAGTAGTAAGGGACAGGGGCCCTACGAGCAGTACTTC. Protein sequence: CASSKGQGPYEQYF.

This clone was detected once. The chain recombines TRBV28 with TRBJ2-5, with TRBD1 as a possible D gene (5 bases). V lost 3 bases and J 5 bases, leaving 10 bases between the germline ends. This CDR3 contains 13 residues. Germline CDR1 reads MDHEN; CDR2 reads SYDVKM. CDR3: CASSLVGPETQYF. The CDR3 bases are TGTGCCAGCAGTTTGGTGGGGCCCGAGACCCAGTACTTC.

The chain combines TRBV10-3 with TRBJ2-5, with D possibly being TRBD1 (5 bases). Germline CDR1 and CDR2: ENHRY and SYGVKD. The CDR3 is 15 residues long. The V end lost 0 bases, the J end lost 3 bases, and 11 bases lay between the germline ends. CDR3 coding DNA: TGTGCCATCAGTGAGTCCGTCCAGGGTGAAGAGACCCAGTACTTC. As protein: CAISESVQGEETQYF.

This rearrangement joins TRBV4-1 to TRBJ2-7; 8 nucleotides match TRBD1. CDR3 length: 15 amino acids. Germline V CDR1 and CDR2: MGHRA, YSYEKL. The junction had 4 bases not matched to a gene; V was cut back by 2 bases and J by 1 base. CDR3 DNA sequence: TGCGCCAGCAGCCAACCGGACAGGGAGTCCTACGAGCAGTACTTC. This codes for CASSQPDRESYEQYF.

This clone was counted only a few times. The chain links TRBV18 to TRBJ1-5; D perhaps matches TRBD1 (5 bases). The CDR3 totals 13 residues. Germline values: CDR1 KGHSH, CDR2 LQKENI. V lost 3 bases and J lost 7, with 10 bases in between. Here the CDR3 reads CASSPSGEQPQHF. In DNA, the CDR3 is TGTGCCAGCTCACCCTCGGGGGAACAGCCCCAGCATTTT.

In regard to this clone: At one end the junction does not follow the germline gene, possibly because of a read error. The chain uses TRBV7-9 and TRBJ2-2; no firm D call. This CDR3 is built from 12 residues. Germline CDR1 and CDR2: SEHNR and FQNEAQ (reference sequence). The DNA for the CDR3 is TGTTCCAGCAGCAACCACAGCGGGGAGCTGTTTTTT. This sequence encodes CSSSNHSGELFF.

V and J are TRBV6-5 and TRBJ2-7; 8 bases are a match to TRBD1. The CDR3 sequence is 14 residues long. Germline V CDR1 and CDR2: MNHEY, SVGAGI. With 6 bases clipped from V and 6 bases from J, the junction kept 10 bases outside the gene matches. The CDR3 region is CASRPDRVWGEQYF. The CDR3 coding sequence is TGTGCCAGCAGACCGGACAGGGTGTGGGGCGAGCAGTACTTC.

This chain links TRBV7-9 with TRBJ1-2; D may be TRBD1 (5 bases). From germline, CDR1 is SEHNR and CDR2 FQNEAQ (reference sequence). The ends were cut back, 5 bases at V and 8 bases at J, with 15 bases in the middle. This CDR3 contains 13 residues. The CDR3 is CASSPDTVAGYTF. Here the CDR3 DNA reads TGTGCCAGCAGCCCGGACACGGTCGCGGGCTACACCTTC.

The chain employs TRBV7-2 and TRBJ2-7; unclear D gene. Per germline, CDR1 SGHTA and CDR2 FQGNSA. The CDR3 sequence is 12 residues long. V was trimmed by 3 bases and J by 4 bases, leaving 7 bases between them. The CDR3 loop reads CASSLLRYEQYF. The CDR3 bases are TGTGCCAGCAGCTTGTTGCGATACGAGCAGTACTTC.

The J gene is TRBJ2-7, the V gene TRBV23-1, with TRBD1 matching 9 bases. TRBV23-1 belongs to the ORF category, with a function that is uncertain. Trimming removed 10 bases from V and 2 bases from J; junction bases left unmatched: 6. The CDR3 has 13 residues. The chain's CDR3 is CANRGQIPYEQYF. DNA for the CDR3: TGCGCCAACAGGGGGCAGATCCCCTACGAGCAGTACTTC.

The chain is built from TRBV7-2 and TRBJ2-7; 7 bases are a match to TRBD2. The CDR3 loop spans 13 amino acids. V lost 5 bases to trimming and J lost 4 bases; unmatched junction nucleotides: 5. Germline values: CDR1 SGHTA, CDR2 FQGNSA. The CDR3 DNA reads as TGTGCCAGCAGCCTCAATAGCGGGTACGAGCAGTACTTC. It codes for CASSLNSGYEQYF.